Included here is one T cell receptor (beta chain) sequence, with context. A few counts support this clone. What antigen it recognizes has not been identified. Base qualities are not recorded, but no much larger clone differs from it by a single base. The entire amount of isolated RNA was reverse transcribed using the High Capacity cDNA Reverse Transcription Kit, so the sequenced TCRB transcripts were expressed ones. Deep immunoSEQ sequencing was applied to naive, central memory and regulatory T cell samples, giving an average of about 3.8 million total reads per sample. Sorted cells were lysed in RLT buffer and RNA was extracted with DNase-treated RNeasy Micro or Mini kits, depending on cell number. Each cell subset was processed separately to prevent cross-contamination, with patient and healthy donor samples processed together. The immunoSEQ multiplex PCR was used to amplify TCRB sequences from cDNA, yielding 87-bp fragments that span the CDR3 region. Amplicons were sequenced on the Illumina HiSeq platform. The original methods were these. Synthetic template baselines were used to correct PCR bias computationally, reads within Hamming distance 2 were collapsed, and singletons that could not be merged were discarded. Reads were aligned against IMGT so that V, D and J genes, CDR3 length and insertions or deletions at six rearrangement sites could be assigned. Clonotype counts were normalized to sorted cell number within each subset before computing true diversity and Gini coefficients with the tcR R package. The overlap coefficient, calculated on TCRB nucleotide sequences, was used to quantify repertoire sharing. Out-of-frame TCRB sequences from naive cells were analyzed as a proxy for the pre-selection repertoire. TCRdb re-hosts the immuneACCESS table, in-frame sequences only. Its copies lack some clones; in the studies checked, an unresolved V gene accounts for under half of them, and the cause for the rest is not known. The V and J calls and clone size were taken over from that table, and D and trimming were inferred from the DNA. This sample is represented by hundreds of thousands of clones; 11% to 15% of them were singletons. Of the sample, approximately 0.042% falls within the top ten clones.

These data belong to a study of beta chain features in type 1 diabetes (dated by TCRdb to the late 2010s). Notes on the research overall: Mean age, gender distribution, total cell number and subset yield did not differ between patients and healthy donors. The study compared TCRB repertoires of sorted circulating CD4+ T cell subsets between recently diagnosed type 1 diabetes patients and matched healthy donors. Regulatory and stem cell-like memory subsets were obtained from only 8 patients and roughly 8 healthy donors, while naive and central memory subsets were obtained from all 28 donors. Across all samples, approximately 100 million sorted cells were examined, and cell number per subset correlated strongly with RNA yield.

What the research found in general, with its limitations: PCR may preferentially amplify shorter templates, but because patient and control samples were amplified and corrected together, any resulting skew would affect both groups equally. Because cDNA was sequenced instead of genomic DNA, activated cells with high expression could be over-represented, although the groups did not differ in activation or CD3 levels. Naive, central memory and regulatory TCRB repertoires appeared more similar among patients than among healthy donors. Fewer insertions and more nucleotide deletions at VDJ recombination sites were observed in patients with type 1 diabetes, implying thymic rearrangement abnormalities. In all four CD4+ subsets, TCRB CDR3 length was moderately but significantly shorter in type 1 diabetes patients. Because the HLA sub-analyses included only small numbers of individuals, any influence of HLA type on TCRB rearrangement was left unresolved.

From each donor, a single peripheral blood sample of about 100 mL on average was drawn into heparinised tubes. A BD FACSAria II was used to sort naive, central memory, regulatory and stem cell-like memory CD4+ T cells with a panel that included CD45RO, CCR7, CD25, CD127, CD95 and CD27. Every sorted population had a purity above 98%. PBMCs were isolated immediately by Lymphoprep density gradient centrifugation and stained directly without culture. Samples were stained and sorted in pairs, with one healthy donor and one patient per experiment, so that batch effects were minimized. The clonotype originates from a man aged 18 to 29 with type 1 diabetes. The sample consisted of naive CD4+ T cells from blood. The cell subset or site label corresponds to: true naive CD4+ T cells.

The bases read TGTGCCTGGAGTCCTAGCGGGAGCGGTGGGTACTTC. It translates to CAWSPSGSGGYF. The rearranged segments are TRBV30 and TRBJ2-7; TRBD2 matches 10 bases in the middle. From the cysteine through the phenylalanine, the CDR3 covers 12 amino acids. Of all the DNA, just the CDR3 is kept, 36 bases in frame from base 1. Trimming accounts for 2 bases at V and 12 bases at J, while the number of junction bases matched to no gene is 7. Based on the germline V gene (reference sequence), the CDR1 and CDR2 sequences are GTSNPN and SVGIG.